Listed below are T cell receptor beta chains from one sample, sequenced in a study of blood T cell repertoires in COVID-19. The protocol was immunoSEQ multiplex PCR, while the TCRdb copy is restricted to in-frame clones and leaves out a portion. Among tens of thousands of clones listed, around 67% were seen once. Sample: peripheral blood. The receptor set was obtained from a human donor with acute or convalescent COVID-19. The donor label of this sample is uncertain. The CDR3 runs from the conserved cysteine through the conserved F or W. A D gene is named only where the DNA matches it firmly. Size values are once, few and many counts, or a class for expanded clones, and some rows have none.

TRBD2,once,16,TRBV24-1,TRBJ2-3,CATSDRGLEGTDTQYF,TGTGCCACCAGTGACCGGGGACTAGAGGGTACAGATACGCAGTATTTT
NA,NA,14,TRBV15,TRBJ2-7,CATSYPGGKHEQYF,TGTGCCACCAGTTACCCCGGGGGTAAGCACGAGCAGTACTTC
TRBD2,NA,16,TRBV5-1,TRBJ2-1,CASSLVLAGGQNEQFF,TGCGCCAGCAGCTTGGTTCTAGCGGGAGGGCAGAATGAGCAGTTCTTC
NA,NA,14,TRBV6-2/TRBV6-3,TRBJ1-5,CASSYLGGGQPQHF,TGTGCCAGCAGTTACCTTGGGGGGGGTCAGCCCCAGCATTTT
NA,NA,11,TRBV29-1,TRBJ1-1,CSVRGNTEAFF,TGCAGCGTGAGAGGGAACACTGAAGCTTTCTTT
NA,few,13,TRBV4-3,TRBJ1-5,CASSPSAGLPQHF,TGCGCCAGCAGCCCATCCGCAGGGTTGCCCCAGCATTTT
NA,once,13,TRBV12-3/TRBV12-4,TRBJ1-2,CASSLDGAYGYTF,TGTGCCAGCAGTTTGGATGGGGCCTATGGCTACACCTTC
TRBD2,NA,14,TRBV7-2,TRBJ2-2,CASSLTSVGGELFF,TGTGCCAGCAGCTTGACTAGCGTCGGCGGGGAGCTGTTTTTT
TRBD1,NA,18,TRBV11-2,TRBJ2-6,CASRRQSGTGVGANVLTF,TGTGCCAGCCGCAGGCAAAGCGGGACAGGGGTCGGGGCCAACGTCCTGACTTTC
NA,NA,13,TRBV7-9,TRBJ1-4,CASSLAGEGKLFF,TGTGCCAGCAGCTTAGCAGGGGAGGGAAAACTGTTTTTT
NA,NA,11,TRBV28,TRBJ1-5,CASSLSLAQHF,TGTGCCAGCAGTTTATCCCTAGCCCAGCATTTT
TRBD2,NA,15,TRBV4-1,TRBJ2-1,CASSLAGGTYNEQFF,TGCGCCAGCAGCTTAGCGGGGGGTACCTACAATGAGCAGTTCTTC
NA,NA,16,TRBV19,TRBJ1-5,CASSIWGEGVNKPQHF,TGTGCCAGTAGTATATGGGGAGAGGGCGTTAATAAGCCCCAGCATTTT
NA,NA,15,TRBV27,TRBJ2-1,CASSWAGGRVNEQFF,TGTGCCAGCAGTTGGGCAGGGGGGCGGGTCAATGAGCAGTTCTTC
NA,once,17,TRBV6-1,TRBJ1-6,CASSKEVGDRRNSPLHF,TGTGCCAGCAGTAAAGAGGTTGGCGACAGGAGAAATTCACCCCTCCACTTT
TRBD1,NA,13,TRBV2,TRBJ1-5,CASRRTGNQPQHF,TGTGCCAGCAGGAGGACAGGAAATCAGCCCCAGCATTTT
NA,NA,15,TRBV7-9,TRBJ2-2,CASSLARGNTGELFF,TGTGCCAGCAGCTTAGCGCGAGGGAACACCGGGGAGCTGTTTTTT
NA,NA,14,TRBV25-1,TRBJ1-5,CASSEPGIHQPQHF,TGTGCCAGCAGTGAGCCAGGGATTCATCAGCCCCAGCATTTT
TRBD1,NA,15,TRBV25-1,TRBJ1-6,CASSEPDRVGSPLHF,TGTGCCAGCAGCGAACCGGACAGGGTTGGTTCACCCCTCCACTTT
NA,NA,16,TRBV28,TRBJ1-1,CASSLLGRRARTEAFF,TGTGCCAGCAGTTTATTGGGTAGGAGGGCTCGGACTGAAGCTTTCTTT
NA,NA,11,TRBV29-1,TRBJ2-1,CSVRRGNEQFF,TGCAGCGTTCGTCGGGGCAATGAGCAGTTCTTC
NA,NA,13,TRBV6-1,TRBJ2-7,CASSESWELAQYF,TGTGCCAGCAGTGAAAGTTGGGAGTTGGCGCAGTACTTC
NA,NA,13,TRBV2,TRBJ1-1,CASSVIQNTEAFF,TGTGCCAGCAGTGTCATTCAGAACACTGAAGCTTTCTTT
TRBD2,NA,16,TRBV18,TRBJ2-3,CASSLSSGRGPDTQYF,TGTGCCAGCTCACTCTCAAGCGGGAGGGGCCCAGATACGCAGTATTTT
NA,NA,15,TRBV27,TRBJ2-6,CATTMKSSGANVLTF,TGTGCCACCACGATGAAGAGCTCTGGGGCCAACGTCCTGACTTTC
NA,once,14,TRBV5-4,TRBJ1-2,CASSPSRGDYGYTF,TGTGCCAGCAGCCCGTCCAGGGGTGACTATGGCTACACCTTC
TRBD1,once,13,TRBV6-5,TRBJ2-7,CASGSQGAYEQYF,TGTGCCAGCGGATCCCAGGGGGCCTACGAGCAGTACTTC
NA,NA,15,TRBV5-1,TRBJ2-2,CASSLGGANTGELFF,TGCGCCAGCAGCTTGGGAGGCGCGAACACCGGGGAGCTGTTTTTT
NA,NA,14,TRBV7-9,TRBJ1-1,CASSLERVNTEAFF,TGTGCCAGCAGCTTAGAACGGGTGAACACTGAAGCTTTCTTT
TRBD2,NA,17,TRBV18,TRBJ2-3,CASSPLSGTSGTDTQYF,TGTGCCAGCTCCCCCCTCTCAGGCACTAGCGGAACAGATACGCAGTATTTT
NA,NA,12,TRBV6-5,TRBJ1-2,CASRPGGVGYTF,TGTGCCAGCAGGCCGGGGGGCGTGGGCTACACCTTC
NA,NA,13,TRBV18,TRBJ1-1,CASSRVRDTEAFF,TGTGCCAGCTCGCGAGTTCGGGACACTGAAGCTTTCTTT
NA,NA,13,TRBV2,TRBJ1-4,CASSPYSNEKLFF,TGTGCCAGCAGTCCCTACAGCAATGAAAAACTGTTTTTT
NA,NA,14,TRBV12-5,TRBJ2-2,CASGPPGSTGELFF,TGTGCTAGTGGACCGCCAGGGTCCACCGGGGAGCTGTTTTTT
NA,NA,13,TRBV10-3,TRBJ1-2,CAISERVMYGYTF,TGTGCCATCAGTGAGCGAGTCATGTATGGCTACACCTTC
NA,few,12,TRBV6-6,TRBJ1-1,CASSYEVTEAFF,TGTGCCAGCAGTTACGAGGTCACTGAAGCTTTCTTT
NA,NA,11,TRBV12-3/TRBV12-4,TRBJ1-2,CASSALYGYTF,TGTGCCAGCAGTGCTCTATATGGCTACACCTTC
TRBD1,few,15,TRBV19,TRBJ1-6,CASTVPGQYNSPLHF,TGTGCCAGTACTGTACCGGGACAGTATAATTCACCCCTCCACTTT
NA,NA,15,TRBV19,TRBJ1-6,CASTVGSSYNSPLHF,TGTGCCAGTACCGTGGGGAGCTCCTATAATTCACCCCTCCACTTT
NA,NA,12,TRBV7-2,TRBJ2-3,CASSSFRDTQYF,TGTGCCAGCAGCTCTTTCAGAGATACGCAGTATTTT
TRBD1,NA,15,TRBV12-5,TRBJ2-1,CASGVTGAGRNEQFF,TGTGCTAGTGGTGTCACAGGGGCCGGACGCAATGAGCAGTTCTTC
TRBD2,NA,16,TRBV4-3,TRBJ2-7,CASSRSRSGSSYEQYF,TGCGCCAGCAGCCGGTCGAGAAGCGGGAGCTCCTACGAGCAGTACTTC
NA,NA,16,TRBV14,TRBJ2-1,CASSQERAGSYNEQFF,TGTGCCAGCAGCCAAGAACGAGCGGGCTCCTACAATGAGCAGTTCTTC
NA,NA,13,TRBV12-3/TRBV12-4,TRBJ2-7,CASSLRGQGLRDF,TGTGCCAGCAGTTTACGAGGCCAGGGCTTGCGCGACTTC
TRBD1,NA,13,TRBV6-4,TRBJ1-2,CASSVDRGQAYTF,TGTGCCAGCAGTGTCGACAGGGGGCAGGCCTACACCTTC
NA,NA,15,TRBV2,TRBJ1-2,CASSEALPAGDGYTF,TGTGCCAGCAGTGAAGCGCTTCCGGCAGGGGATGGCTACACCTTC
NA,NA,11,TRBV20-1,TRBJ2-5,CSARGGETQYF,TGCAGTGCTAGGGGAGGTGAGACCCAGTACTTC
NA,NA,11,TRBV5-5,TRBJ1-2,CASSAWSGYTF,TGTGCCAGCAGCGCATGGAGTGGCTACACCTTC
NA,NA,12,TRBV5-1,TRBJ2-3,CASSLVLDTQYF,TGCGCCAGCAGCTTGGTTCTAGATACGCAGTATTTT
NA,NA,13,TRBV6-5,TRBJ1-2,CASSSDRGYSNTF,TGTGCCAGCAGTTCCGACCGGGGGTACTCTAACACCTTC
TRBD2,NA,19,TRBV4-3,TRBJ2-3,CASSQEPKGTSAYTDTQYF,TGCGCCAGCAGCCAAGAGCCGAAAGGGACTAGCGCCTACACAGATACGCAGTATTTT
NA,NA,15,TRBV15,TRBJ1-5,CATSGTGSGNQPQHF,TGTGCCACCAGCGGAACAGGGTCTGGCAATCAGCCCCAGCATTTT
NA,NA,13,TRBV19,TRBJ1-2,CASSINYMDGYTF,TGTGCCAGTAGTATTAACTATATGGATGGCTACACCTTC
TRBD1,NA,16,TRBV19,TRBJ1-6,CASSRTGPAANSPLHF,TGTGCCAGTAGCCGGACAGGCCCCGCGGCCAATTCACCCCTCCACTTT